The rows below give T cell receptor beta chains drawn from one sample of a study of blood T cell repertoires in COVID-19. Repertoires were generated with immunoSEQ multiplex PCR, while TCRdb's copy carries only in-frame clones and drops some. Of 180,000 or so clones detected, 83% appear once; the ten largest clones hold approximately 4%. Input material: PBMCs or T cells enriched from blood (not recorded which). The receptors come from a woman aged 45 to 65 in a cohort exposed to, infected with or recovered from COVID-19 (not recorded which). Each CDR3 is given with its conserved first and last residue. Each record gives: J gene, clone size, D gene, V gene, CDR3 protein, CDR3 DNA. The D gene is left open where the match is weak. Size is stated for part of the rows, as once, few or many counts, or as a class when the clone is expanded.

TRBJ2-1 - - TRBV18 CASSREMGNEQFF TGTGCCAGCTCCCGGGAGATGGGCAATGAGCAGTTCTTC
TRBJ2-7 - - TRBV29-1 CSVEDQGQQLYEQYF TGCAGCGTTGAAGATCAGGGCCAGCAATTGTACGAGCAGTACTTC
TRBJ1-4 once - TRBV10-3 CAISEFGNNEKLFF TGTGCCATCAGTGAGTTCGGGAATAATGAAAAACTGTTTTTT
TRBJ1-4 - - TRBV5-4 CASSAPGGQNEKLFF TGTGCCAGCAGCGCCCCGGGGGGCCAAAATGAAAAACTGTTTTTT
TRBJ1-1 once TRBD1 TRBV14 CASSPDRGQKAFF TGTGCCAGCAGCCCGGACAGGGGGCAAAAAGCTTTCTTT
TRBJ2-2 - - TRBV4-1 CASSQVSGGTGELFF TGCGCCAGCAGCCAAGTTAGCGGCGGAACCGGGGAGCTGTTTTTT
TRBJ1-1 - TRBD1 TRBV7-2 CASSYSGTANTEAFF TGTGCCAGCAGCTATTCCGGGACAGCAAACACTGAAGCTTTCTTT
TRBJ1-3 - - TRBV21-1 CASRTAGQGTGNTIYF TGTGCCAGCAGAACCGCGGGACAGGGGACTGGAAACACCATATATTTT
TRBJ2-3 few - TRBV10-1 CASSESRSSADTQYF TGCGCCAGCAGTGAGTCGCGGAGCTCGGCAGATACGCAGTATTTT
TRBJ2-2 - TRBD2 TRBV9 CASSVRGTSGATGELFF TGTGCCAGCAGCGTAAGGGGGACTAGCGGGGCGACCGGGGAGCTGTTTTTT
TRBJ2-2 - TRBD2 TRBV9 CASSVGLAGRVDTGELFF TGTGCCAGCAGCGTAGGGCTAGCGGGAAGAGTTGACACCGGGGAGCTGTTTTTT
TRBJ1-2 - TRBD1 TRBV19 CASSQDGTAGLGRGYTF TGTGCCAGTAGTCAGGATGGGACAGCAGGTCTGGGTCGGGGCTACACCTTC
TRBJ2-7 - - TRBV3-1/TRBV3-2 CASSAAYEQYF TGTGCCAGCAGCGCGGCGTACGAGCAGTACTTC
TRBJ1-5 - - TRBV10-1 CASSAIQPQHF TGCGCCAGCAGCGCTATTCAGCCCCAGCATTTT
TRBJ2-5 - - TRBV5-1 CASSLGAKETQYF TGCGCCAGCAGCTTGGGGGCAAAAGAGACCCAGTACTTC
TRBJ1-5 - - TRBV3-1/TRBV3-2 CASSHGEIEPQHF TGTGCCAGCAGCCACGGTGAAATTGAGCCCCAGCATTTT
TRBJ1-1 - - TRBV11-3 CASSLIPEDTEAFF TGTGCCAGCAGCTTAATCCCCGAGGACACTGAAGCTTTCTTT
TRBJ2-7 - TRBD1 TRBV27 CASSLRTGGDTYEQYF TGTGCCAGCAGTTTAAGGACAGGGGGGGATACCTACGAGCAGTACTTC
TRBJ1-1 - - TRBV19 CASSRANTEAFF TGTGCCAGCTCTAGAGCGAACACTGAAGCTTTCTTT
TRBJ1-4 many - TRBV10-3 CAITGATNEKLFF TGTGCCATCACGGGGGCAACTAATGAAAAACTGTTTTTT
TRBJ1-1 - TRBD1 TRBV5-1 CASSYGQGAYRTF TGCGCCAGCAGCTACGGACAGGGGGCCTACAGAACATTT
TRBJ2-5 - - TRBV6-1 CASSEVGALELETQYF TGTGCCAGCAGTGAAGTGGGGGCCCTAGAGTTAGAGACCCAGTACTTC
TRBJ2-2 - TRBD2 TRBV18 CASSGTTNTGELFF TGTGCCAGCTCCGGGACTACAAACACCGGGGAGCTGTTTTTT
TRBJ2-5 - TRBD2 TRBV3-1/TRBV3-2 CASSQYSGKGETQYF TGTGCCAGCAGCCAATATAGCGGGAAGGGAGAGACCCAGTACTTC
TRBJ2-7 - TRBD2 TRBV2 CASSLGTSGIYEQYF TGTGCCAGCAGTCTCGGGACTAGCGGGATCTACGAGCAGTACTTC
TRBJ2-1 - TRBD2 TRBV5-1 CASSLVGGRADNEQFF TGCGCCAGCAGCTTAGTTGGCGGGAGGGCCGACAATGAGCAGTTCTTC
TRBJ1-3 - - TRBV6-5 CASSNGGAGNTIYF TGTGCCAGCAGTAATGGGGGGGCTGGAAACACCATATATTTT
TRBJ1-2 - TRBD1 TRBV29-1 CSVPSDRGPFGYTF TGCAGCGTTCCCTCGGACAGGGGGCCTTTTGGCTACACCTTC
TRBJ1-5 once - TRBV28 CASSFEGVGEQPQHF TGTGCCAGCAGTTTCGAGGGAGTAGGTGAGCAGCCCCAGCATTTT
TRBJ1-6 - - TRBV5-6 CASSLPRQGWNSPLHF TGTGCCAGCAGCTTGCCCAGGCAGGGATGGAATTCACCCCTCCACTTT
TRBJ2-1 - TRBD2 TRBV10-3 CAISDPSTTSGKINEQFF TGTGCCATCAGTGACCCCTCTACCACTAGCGGGAAGATAAATGAGCAGTTCTTC
TRBJ1-5 - TRBD1 TRBV5-6 CASSYATGGNQPQHF TGTGCCAGCAGCTATGCTACAGGGGGCAATCAGCCCCAGCATTTT
TRBJ1-3 once TRBD1 TRBV4-3 CASSQAAGGLSGNTIYF TGCGCCAGCAGCCAAGCCGCAGGGGGACTCTCTGGAAACACCATATATTTT
TRBJ2-7 - TRBD2 TRBV5-5 CASSGGLAEPYEQYF TGTGCCAGCAGCGGGGGACTAGCTGAGCCATACGAGCAGTACTTC